This TCR beta chain was identified in a study of blood T cell repertoires in COVID-19. Study-level information: Samples taken during acute and convalescent COVID-19 were collected in the United States, Italy and Spain.

Germline CDR1 reads SEHNR; CDR2 reads FQNEAQ (reference sequence). The CDR3 is 13 amino acids. With V trimmed by 4 bases and J by 7 bases, 2 bases remained unmatched. Measured with immunoSEQ multiplex PCR; TCRdb has only the in-frame clones, and not every one. The data contain some 460,000 clones, more than 85% of them singletons. Sequenced sample: peripheral blood. The rearrangement links TRBV7-9 to TRBJ1-1, with 11 bases fitting TRBD1. This receptor was identified in a woman in her 30s with acute or convalescent COVID-19. The CDR3 here is CASSWTGGGEAFF. Written as DNA, the CDR3 is TGTGCCAGCAGCTGGACAGGGGGCGGTGAAGCTTTCTTT.